This T cell receptor beta chain was identified in a study of beta chain features in type 1 diabetes. Across the study: No age, gender or cell yield differences were seen between patients and healthy donors. Study-wide points: For Type 1 diabetes patients, all four CD4+ subsets carried TCRB CDR3s that were moderately but significantly shorter.

In total, each donor contributed a single heparinised blood draw that averaged roughly 100 mL. CD4+ naive, central memory, regulatory and stem cell-like memory subsets were isolated by sorting on CD45RO/CCR7/CD25/CD127/CD95/CD27. On this clone itself: Its cognate antigen is unknown.

Sequenced material consisted of expressed TCRB transcripts (all of the isolated RNA was reverse transcribed). The data were produced by immunoSEQ multiplex PCR, yet TCRdb's version contains in-frame clones alone and is incomplete. The table has 40,000 to 50,000 clones, roughly 70% seen once. Germline V gene lookup returns CDR1 SEHNR and CDR2 FQNEAQ (reference sequence). The CDR3 runs 14 residues. The germline V and J ends were trimmed by 6 bases and 7 bases, with 18 bases remaining between them. V gene TRBV7-9 combines with J gene TRBJ1-2; TRBD1 might be the D (5 bases). Material for sequencing was Tregs from blood. This clonotype was sampled from a man aged 25-45 years with type 1 diabetes. Some clones in this sample may be carry-over from other donors' samples. The CDR3 DNA reads TGTGCCAGCAGGAACGCAGGGCCCCAAGCTGGCTACACCTTC. This translates into CASRNAGPQAGYTF.